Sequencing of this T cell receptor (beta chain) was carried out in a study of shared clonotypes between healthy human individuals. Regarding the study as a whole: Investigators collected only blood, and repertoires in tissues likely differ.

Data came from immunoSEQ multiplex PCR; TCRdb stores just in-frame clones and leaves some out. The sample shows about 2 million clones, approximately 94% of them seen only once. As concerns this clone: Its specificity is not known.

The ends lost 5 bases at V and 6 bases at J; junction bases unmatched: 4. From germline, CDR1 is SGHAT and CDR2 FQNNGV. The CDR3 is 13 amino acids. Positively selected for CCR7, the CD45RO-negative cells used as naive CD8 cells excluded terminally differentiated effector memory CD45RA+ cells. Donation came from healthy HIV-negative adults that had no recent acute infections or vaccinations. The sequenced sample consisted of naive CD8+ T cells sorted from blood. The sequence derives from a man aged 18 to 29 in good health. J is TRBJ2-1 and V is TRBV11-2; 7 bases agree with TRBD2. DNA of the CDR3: TGTGCCAGCAGCCCCTGGACTAGCAATGAGCAGTTCTTC. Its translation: CASSPWTSNEQFF.